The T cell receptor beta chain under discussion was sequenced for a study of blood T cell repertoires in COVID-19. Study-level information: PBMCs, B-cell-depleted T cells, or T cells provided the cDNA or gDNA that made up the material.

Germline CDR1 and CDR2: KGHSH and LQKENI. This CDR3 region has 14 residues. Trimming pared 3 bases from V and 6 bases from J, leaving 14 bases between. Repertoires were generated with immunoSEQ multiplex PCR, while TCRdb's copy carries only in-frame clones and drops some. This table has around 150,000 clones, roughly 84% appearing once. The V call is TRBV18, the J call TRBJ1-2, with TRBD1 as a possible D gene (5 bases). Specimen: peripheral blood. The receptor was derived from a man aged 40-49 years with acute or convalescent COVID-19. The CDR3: CASSPARGLNGYTF. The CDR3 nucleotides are TGTGCCAGCTCACCCGCGCGGGGACTTAATGGCTACACCTTC. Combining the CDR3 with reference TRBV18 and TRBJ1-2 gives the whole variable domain NAGVMQNPRHLVRRRGQEARLRCSPMKGHSHVYWYRQLPEEGLKFMVYLQKENIIDESGMPKERFSAEFPKEGPSILRIQQVVRGDSAAYFCASSPARGLNGYTFGSGTRLTVV.